These 23 T cell receptor beta chains originate from one sample sequenced in a study of cytotoxic CD8 clonotypes in ibrutinib-treated CLL. TCRdb's table, derived via immunoSEQ multiplex PCR, lists solely in-frame clones and lacks some. The repertoire holds some 70,000 clones, with about nine tenths as singletons. The sample in question was PBMCs, obtained after 12 months of ibrutinib treatment. Source of these receptors: a human donor with chronic lymphocytic leukemia.

In DNA form, the CDR3 reads TGTGCCAGCACTCGACAGGGGATAAATGAAAAACTGTTTTTT. It encodes CASTRQGINEKLFF. The gene calls are TRBV2 and TRBJ1-4, with 8 bases lining up with TRBD1. There are 14 residues in the CDR3. Trimming at V came to 7 bases and at J to 5 bases, leaving 6 bases not matched to a gene. Germline assignment: CDR1 SNHLY and CDR2 FYNNEI.

The CDR3 spells CASSLGGTGFGETQYF. In DNA, the CDR3 is TGTGCCAGCAGTTTGGGGGGGACAGGGTTTGGAGAGACCCAGTACTTC. This chain joins TRBV7-6 and TRBJ2-5; TRBD1 aligns across 9 bases. Trimming took 6 bases from V and 4 from J; bases not matched to a gene: 12. CDR1 SGHVS and CDR2 FNYEAQ come from the germline V gene. The CDR3 spans 16 residues.

The chain employs TRBV28 and TRBJ1-2, with 7 bases fitting TRBD1. The CDR3 loop spans 15 amino acids. CDR1 and CDR2 (germline): MDHEN, SYDVKM. V was pared by 6 bases and J by 4 bases, with 11 bases of the junction left unmatched. CDR3 sequence reads: CASRFQGEVGYGYTF. Written as DNA, the CDR3 is TGTGCCAGCAGGTTCCAGGGGGAAGTGGGCTATGGCTACACCTTC.

This clone was observed once. This sequence joins TRBV10-3 and TRBJ2-3, with unresolved D. V gave up 0 bases and J gave up 2 bases, with 0 bases separating them. This CDR3 contains 12 residues. CDR1 and CDR2 from the germline V gene are ENHRY and SYGVKD. For the CDR3, the DNA is TGTGCCATCAGTGAGTCCACAGATACGCAGTATTTT. Translating gives CAISESTDTQYF.

This chain joins TRBV7-2 and TRBJ2-3; 8 bases agree with TRBD1. The CDR3 totals 15 residues. The germline CDR1 and CDR2 sequences are SGHTA and FQGNSA. After removal of 5 bases from V and 5 bases from J, the junction contained 9 bases not matched to a gene. DNA for the CDR3: TGTGCCAGCAGCCCCCAGACAGGGGAAGAAGATACGCAGTATTTT. Its protein product is CASSPQTGEEDTQYF.

This chain connects TRBV9 to TRBJ1-2; 8 nucleotides line up with TRBD1. V was clipped by 3 bases and J by 0 bases; unmatched bases: 16. The CDR3 runs to 19 residues. In germline, CDR1 is SGDLS, CDR2 YYNGEE. The CDR3 sequence is CASSAIKQDREKSNYGYTF. The CDR3 region has the DNA TGTGCCAGCAGCGCGATAAAACAGGACAGGGAGAAATCTAACTATGGCTACACCTTC.

This chain uses TRBV5-4 with TRBJ2-1; 12 bases align to TRBD2. Germline CDR1 and CDR2: SGHNT and YYREEE (reference sequence). V gave up 3 bases and J gave up 7 bases; unmatched junction bases: 14. This CDR3 contains 18 residues. CDR3 DNA sequence: TGTGCCAGCAGCTCTCCCGGGACTAGCGGGCTCCGCACAAATGAGCAGTTCTTC. Protein product: CASSSPGTSGLRTNEQFF.

The chain is built from TRBV18 and TRBJ2-2; 9 bases line up with TRBD2. Per the germline V gene, CDR1 is KGHSH and CDR2 is LQKENI. The CDR3 extends over 17 amino acids. V was pared by 3 bases and J by 3 bases, with 8 bases of the junction left unmatched. The CDR3 here is CASSPLAGVPHTGELFF. The DNA of the CDR3 is TGTGCCAGCTCACCGTTAGCGGGAGTCCCCCACACCGGGGAGCTGTTTTTT.

The chain employs TRBV19 and TRBJ2-2; tentative D call: TRBD1 (5 bases). V lost 2 bases, J lost 4 bases, and 26 bases lay in between. CDR3 length: 20 amino acids. The germline V gene has CDR1 LNHDA and CDR2 SQIVND (reference sequence). CDR3 region: CASSILGPGFLAKGTGELFF. In DNA, the CDR3 is TGTGCCAGTAGTATATTGGGGCCCGGCTTTTTGGCTAAGGGCACCGGGGAGCTGTTTTTT.

The count of this clone is one. The J gene is TRBJ1-1, the V gene TRBV6-5; a weak D match, TRBD1 (6 bases). The ends were cut back, 0 bases at V and 12 bases at J, with 20 bases in the middle. CDR1 is MNHEY, CDR2 SVGAGI, per germline. This CDR3 is 15 amino acids long. The CDR3 protein is CASSYSGRSGGETFF. Here the CDR3 DNA reads TGTGCCAGCAGTTACTCTGGGAGGTCGGGGGGCGAAACTTTCTTT.

This rearrangement joins TRBV18 to TRBJ2-7; 13 positions agree with TRBD2. Germline values: CDR1 KGHSH, CDR2 LQKENI. V lost 2 bases and J lost 3; bases outside the gene matches: 1. The CDR3 consists of 15 residues. CDR3 nucleotide sequence: TGTGCCAGCTCACCAGGGACTAGCGGGGTCTACGAGCAGTACTTC. Its protein is CASSPGTSGVYEQYF.

The chain combines TRBV19 with TRBJ2-6; 8 nucleotides align to TRBD1. CDR3 length: 15 residues. From germline, CDR1 is LNHDA and CDR2 SQIVND (reference sequence). The J segment lost 2 bases and the V segment lost 6 bases, leaving 3 bases of the junction unmatched. CDR3 in DNA: TGTGCCAGTAGCGACAGGGGAGCTGGGGCCAACGTCCTGACTTTC. This codes for CASSDRGAGANVLTF. The variable domain in full, completed from reference TRBV19 and TRBJ2-6, reads DGGITQSPKYLFRKEGQNVTLSCEQNLNHDAMYWYRQDPGQGLRLIYYSQIVNDFQKGDIAEGYSVSREKKESFPLTVTSAQKNPTAFYLCASSDRGAGANVLTFGAGSRLTVL.

This chain connects TRBV5-1 to TRBJ2-5; 8 bases fit TRBD1. Trimming took 4 bases from V and 4 from J; bases not matched to a gene: 9. The CDR3 loop spans 15 amino acids. Germline loops: CDR1 SGHRS, CDR2 YFSETQ. The CDR3 sequence is CASSRAQGAGETQYF. DNA for the CDR3: TGCGCCAGCAGCCGTGCCCAGGGGGCGGGAGAGACCCAGTACTTC.

A few counts support this clone. The chain links TRBV28 to TRBJ1-5; 8 bases fit TRBD1. J gave up 3 bases and V 3 bases, and 25 bases lay outside the gene matches. CDR1 and CDR2 (germline): MDHEN, SYDVKM. The CDR3 is 22 amino acids. The CDR3 loop reads CASSFKELPRGRFRALNQPQHF. DNA for the CDR3: TGTGCCAGCAGTTTTAAAGAGCTACCCAGGGGGCGTTTTCGGGCTCTCAATCAGCCCCAGCATTTT.

This clone was counted between two and nine times. The chain joins TRBV7-2 to TRBJ2-7, with D uncertain. The CDR3 extends over 14 amino acids. V lost 5 bases, J lost 2 bases, and 13 bases lay in between. Germline V gives CDR1 SGHTA, CDR2 FQGNSA. The CDR3 DNA reads as TGTGCCAGCAGCGTCAGGCGCGCCGCCTACGAGCAGTACTTC. Residues: CASSVRRAAYEQYF.

The V and J genes are TRBV4-1 and TRBJ2-1; TRBD1 aligns across 9 bases. The germline gives CDR1 MGHRA, CDR2 YSYEKL. The V and J ends lost 1 base and 6 bases, in that order; junction bases with no gene match: 10. CDR3 size: 17 residues. CDR3 protein: CASSQVKGQGFRNEQFF. The CDR3 coding sequence is TGCGCCAGCAGCCAAGTGAAAGGACAGGGGTTCCGCAATGAGCAGTTCTTC.

The gene calls are TRBV7-3 and TRBJ2-1; 10 nucleotides align to TRBD1. J was trimmed by 7 bases and V by 4 bases; bases with no gene match: 1. The CDR3 length is 13 residues. Looked up from germline, CDR1 is SGHTA and CDR2 is FQGTGA. CDR3 DNA: TGTGCCAGCAGCTGGGACAGGGGAAATGAGCAGTTCTTC. Encoded protein: CASSWDRGNEQFF.

This chain links TRBV6-1 with TRBJ2-2, with D maybe TRBD2 (6 bases). The CDR3 has 14 residues. V dropped 6 bases and J dropped 0 bases, with 8 bases sitting between them. Germline assignment: CDR1 MNHNS and CDR2 SASEGT. CDR3 loop: CASRAGTNTGELFF. CDR3 DNA sequence: TGTGCCAGCAGGGCGGGAACGAACACCGGGGAGCTGTTTTTT.

This clone was seen once. The J gene is TRBJ2-7, the V gene TRBV9, with 12 nucleotides matching TRBD2. Trimming took 4 bases from V and 2 from J; bases not matched to a gene: 4. The germline V gene has CDR1 SGDLS and CDR2 YYNGEE. The CDR3 loop spans 15 amino acids. The CDR3 nucleotides read TGTGCCAGCAGCCCTCGGACTAGCGGGACCTACGAGCAGTACTTC. Its protein product is CASSPRTSGTYEQYF.

The V and J genes are TRBV11-3 and TRBJ2-5, with 8 bases aligning to TRBD2. V was pared by 4 bases and J by 4 bases, with 11 bases of the junction left unmatched. CDR3 size: 16 residues. Germline V CDR1 and CDR2: SGHNT, YENEEA. The CDR3 DNA reads as TGTGCCAGCAGCTCCACTTACGGCGGGGGGCGAGAGACCCAGTACTTC. It yields the protein CASSSTYGGGRETQYF.

V usage is TRBV5-4 and J usage is TRBJ1-4; D gene unclear. Germline V lookup: CDR1 SGHNT, CDR2 YYREEE (reference sequence). The CDR3 is made up of 14 amino acids. The ends were cut back, 4 bases at V and 5 bases at J, with 12 bases in the middle. CDR3 coding DNA: TGTGCCAGCAGCCAACCACCGGGAAATGAAAAACTGTTTTTT. Translated, it gives CASSQPPGNEKLFF.

The chain joins TRBV2 to TRBJ2-3; 10 bases map to TRBD2. CDR3 length equals 16 residues. The J segment lost 4 bases and the V segment lost 8 bases, leaving 12 bases of the junction unmatched. The V gene's germline CDR1 is SNHLY and CDR2 FYNNEI. The CDR3 DNA sequence: TGTGCCAGCCTTCGATGGGCTAGCGGGAGTTCAGATACGCAGTATTTT. This sequence encodes CASLRWASGSSDTQYF.

The V and J genes are TRBV9 and TRBJ2-2, with 9 bases identical to TRBD2. CDR1 is SGDLS and CDR2 is YYNGEE in the germline V gene. J was trimmed by 8 bases and V by 3 bases; bases with no gene match: 8. The CDR3 loop spans 15 amino acids. The CDR3 DNA sequence: TGTGCCAGCAGCGGCCGCGGTAGCGGGAGTGGGGAGCTGTTTTTT. Residues: CASSGRGSGSGELFF.